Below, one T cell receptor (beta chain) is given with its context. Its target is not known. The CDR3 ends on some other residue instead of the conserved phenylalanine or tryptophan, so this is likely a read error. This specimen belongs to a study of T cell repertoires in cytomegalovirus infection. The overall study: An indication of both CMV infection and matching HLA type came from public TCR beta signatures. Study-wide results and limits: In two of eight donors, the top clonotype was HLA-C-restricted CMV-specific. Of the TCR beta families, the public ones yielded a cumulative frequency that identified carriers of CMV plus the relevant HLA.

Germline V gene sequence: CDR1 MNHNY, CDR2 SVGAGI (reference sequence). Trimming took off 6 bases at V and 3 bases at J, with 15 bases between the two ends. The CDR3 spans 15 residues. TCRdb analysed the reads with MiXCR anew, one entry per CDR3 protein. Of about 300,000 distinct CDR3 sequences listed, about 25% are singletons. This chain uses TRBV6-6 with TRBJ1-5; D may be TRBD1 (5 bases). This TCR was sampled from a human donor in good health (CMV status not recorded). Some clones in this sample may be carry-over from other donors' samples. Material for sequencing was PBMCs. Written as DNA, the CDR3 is TGTGCCAGCAGGCCAACAGGCCGTTCCAATCAGCCCCAGCATTCT. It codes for CASRPTGRSNQPQHS.